Listed here are 3 T cell receptor beta chains from one sample, sequenced in a study of cytotoxic CD8 clonotypes in ibrutinib-treated CLL. TCRdb's copy holds only in-frame clones and misses some; the assay was immunoSEQ multiplex PCR. Found here are roughly 330,000 clones, over 60% of them singletons; the top ten hold 5% to 6.5%. Sequences were derived from PBMCs, sampled after 36 months of ibrutinib treatment. The source is a human donor with chronic lymphocytic leukemia.

Only a few counts were recorded for this clone. The chain joins TRBV7-9 to TRBJ2-7; D not resolved. The germline V gene has CDR1 SEHNR and CDR2 FQNEAQ (reference sequence). The V gene lost 0 bases and the J gene lost 3 bases, with 6 bases spanning the gap. This CDR3 region has 13 residues. CDR3 amino acids: CASSLAPLYEQYF. The CDR3 DNA sequence: TGTGCCAGCAGCTTAGCGCCCCTCTACGAGCAGTACTTC.

The genes are TRBV14 and TRBJ2-7; 10 bases agree with TRBD2. The V segment lost 1 base and the J segment 0 bases; nucleotides outside the gene matches: 3. Looked up from germline, CDR1 is SGHDN and CDR2 is FVKESK. The CDR3 is made up of 16 amino acids. The CDR3: CASSQGIAGGSYEQYF. The CDR3 DNA reads as TGTGCCAGCAGCCAAGGGATAGCGGGAGGCTCCTACGAGCAGTACTTC.

The chain recombines TRBV28 with TRBJ1-5; 8 nucleotides agree with TRBD1. The CDR3 contains 17 residues. The V gene's germline CDR1 is MDHEN and CDR2 SYDVKM. The ends lost 5 bases at V and 5 bases at J; junction bases unmatched: 14. The CDR3 sequence: CASSPRSWDRPHQPQHF. CDR3 in DNA: TGTGCCAGCAGTCCCCGTTCTTGGGACAGGCCCCATCAGCCCCAGCATTTT. Complete variable domain (other parts from reference TRBV28 and TRBJ1-5): DVKVTQSSRYLVKRTGEKVFLECVQDMDHENMFWYRQDPGLGLRLIYFSYDVKMKEKGDIPEGYSVSREKKERFSLILESASTNQTSMYLCASSPRSWDRPHQPQHFGDGTRLSIL.